This T cell receptor (beta chain) emerged from a study of shared clonotypes between healthy human individuals. Overall study results and limits: Tissues were not sampled, only blood, and their repertoires likely differ.

This clone has a single count. The antigen is undetermined. As processed by the authors: Because ImmunoSEQ provided only junction sequences with no quality scores, the filtering differed. The protocol was immunoSEQ multiplex PCR, while the TCRdb copy is restricted to in-frame clones and leaves out a portion. The DNA gave D and trimming, while V, J and clone size come from that table. The table records some 1,400,000 clones, 95% to 97% of them present only once. This CDR3 has 14 residues. The germline CDR1 and CDR2 sequences are MDHEN and SYDVKM. With 10 bases removed from V and 2 bases from J, the gap between germline ends came to 15 bases.

The source is a man aged 30 to 45 in good health. The sequencing input was naive CD4+ T cells sorted from blood. The subset denotes: CD45RA+ positively selected. The V gene is TRBV28, the J gene TRBJ1-3; D remains ambiguous. The CDR3 spells CATLRTPTGNTIYF. The CDR3 DNA reads TGTGCCACCCTCCGGACGCCGACTGGAAACACCATATATTTT.